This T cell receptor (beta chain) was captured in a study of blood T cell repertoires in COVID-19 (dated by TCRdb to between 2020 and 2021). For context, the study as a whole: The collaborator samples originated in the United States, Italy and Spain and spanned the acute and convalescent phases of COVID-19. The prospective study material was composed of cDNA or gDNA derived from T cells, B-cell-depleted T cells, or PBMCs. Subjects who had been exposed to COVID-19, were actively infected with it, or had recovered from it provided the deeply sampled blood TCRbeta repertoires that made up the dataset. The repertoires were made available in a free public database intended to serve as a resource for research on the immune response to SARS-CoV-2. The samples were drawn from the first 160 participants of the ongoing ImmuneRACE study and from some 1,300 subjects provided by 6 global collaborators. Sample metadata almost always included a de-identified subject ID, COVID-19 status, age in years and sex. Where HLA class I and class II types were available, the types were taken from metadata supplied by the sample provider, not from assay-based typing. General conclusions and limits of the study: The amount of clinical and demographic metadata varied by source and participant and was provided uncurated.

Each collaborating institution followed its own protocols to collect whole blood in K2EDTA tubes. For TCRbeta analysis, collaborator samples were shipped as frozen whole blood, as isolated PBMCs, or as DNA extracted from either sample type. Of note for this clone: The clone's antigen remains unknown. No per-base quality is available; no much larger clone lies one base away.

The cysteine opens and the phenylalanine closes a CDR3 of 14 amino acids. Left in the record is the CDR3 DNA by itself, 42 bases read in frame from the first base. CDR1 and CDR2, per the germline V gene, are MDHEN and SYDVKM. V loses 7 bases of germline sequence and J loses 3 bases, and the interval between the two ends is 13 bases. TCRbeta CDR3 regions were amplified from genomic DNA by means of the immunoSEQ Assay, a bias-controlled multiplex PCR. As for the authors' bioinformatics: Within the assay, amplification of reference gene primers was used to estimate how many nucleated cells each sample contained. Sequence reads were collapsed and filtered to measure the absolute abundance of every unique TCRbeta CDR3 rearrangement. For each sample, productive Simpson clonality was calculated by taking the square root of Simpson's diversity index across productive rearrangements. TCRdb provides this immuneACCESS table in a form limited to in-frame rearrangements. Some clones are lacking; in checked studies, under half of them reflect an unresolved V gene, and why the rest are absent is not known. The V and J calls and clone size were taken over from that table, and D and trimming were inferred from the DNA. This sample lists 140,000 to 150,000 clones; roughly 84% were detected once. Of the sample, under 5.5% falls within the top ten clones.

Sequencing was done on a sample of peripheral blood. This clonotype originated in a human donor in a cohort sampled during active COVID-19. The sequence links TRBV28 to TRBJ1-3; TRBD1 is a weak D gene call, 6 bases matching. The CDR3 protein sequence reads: CASTVQGYGNTIYF. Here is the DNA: TGTGCCAGCACAGTACAGGGATATGGAAACACCATATATTTT.